This T cell receptor beta chain emerged from a study of T cells in localized non-small cell lung cancer. Produced via immunoSEQ multiplex PCR; TCRdb's table is partial and in-frame only. Of 17,000 or so clones listed, around 88% are singletons. Study conclusions and caveats: Sequencing involved a lone tumor region, leaving heterogeneity possible. Appearing in adjacent lung were a median roughly 57 of the top 100 tumor clones. An association was observed between higher blood T cell density and longer overall survival. The study found T cell clonality highest in uninvolved adjacent lung, above tumor.

The CDR3 sequence is 14 residues long. V was pared by 7 bases and J by 6 bases, with 16 bases between. Germline assignment: CDR1 MNHEY and CDR2 SVGAGI. On this clone itself: Its specificity is unknown.

Sequenced here: peripheral blood, sampled before any cancer treatment. This receptor was taken from a male donor aged 60 or older with stage III lung adenocarcinoma. The chain combines TRBV6-5 with TRBJ1-3; tentative D call: TRBD1 (6 bases). In DNA form, the CDR3 reads TGTGCCAGCACCCACTTGGGGGCTGAAAACACCATATATTTT. It translates to CASTHLGAENTIYF.